The TCR beta chain under discussion was sequenced for a study of regulatory T cells in long-lasting Graves disease. iRepertoire HTBI primers and Arm-PCR of CDR3 regions built TCR beta libraries. From the multiplex PCR reads, TCRdb called clonotypes with MiXCR, one entry per CDR3 protein. The table shows hundreds of thousands of distinct CDR3 sequences, with roughly 18% occurring only once. The time point: newly diagnosed GD, antithyroid drugs for less than 3 months. Extracted RNA from PBMCs served as the source of the TCR library. CDR3 length equals 14 residues. The germline V gene encodes CDR1 SNHLY and CDR2 FYNNEI. Trimming left V 5 bases short and J 3 bases short, with 14 bases between. Ten or more counts support this clonotype.

V and J are TRBV2 and TRBJ2-7; possibly TRBD1 or TRBD2 for D (5 bases each). The material sequenced was peripheral blood mononuclear cells (PBMCs), taken at new diagnosis, from a patient treated with antithyroid drugs. The origin of this receptor is a female donor with Graves disease. CDR3 coding DNA: TGTGCCAGCAGTCCCAGTTTTGGGGGCTACGAGCAGTACTTC. This codes for CASSPSFGGYEQYF. Full variable domain (remainder filled in from reference TRBV2 and TRBJ2-7): EPEVTQTPSHQVTQMGQEVILRCVPISNHLYFYWYRQILGQKVEFLVSFYNNEISEKSEIFDDQFSVERPDGSNFTLKIRSTKLEDSAMYFCASSPSFGGYEQYFGPGTRLTVT.